The sequence of this TCR beta chain was determined in a study of a mutant IDH1 vaccine in newly diagnosed glioma. Germline lookup yields CDR1 SEHNR and CDR2 FQNEAQ (reference sequence). The CDR3 runs to 12 residues. Trimming took 1 base from V and 7 from J, leaving 7 bases between them. The time point here: baseline, week 1 (first vaccination visit). Documented treatment: pre-vaccination baseline after standard-of-care therapy. New WHO grade 3 or 4 astrocytomas that were IDH1-mutant and ATRX-lost occurred in the donors. Generated by immunoSEQ multiplex PCR, the TCRdb table keeps only in-frame clones and is missing some. The repertoire consists of tens of thousands of clones, with 79% occurring once and the leading ten covering around 8.5%.

The sequenced sample was PBMCs, obtained from a glioma patient treated with radiotherapy, temozolomide or both. The V gene is TRBV7-9, the J gene TRBJ1-1; no clear D. This clonotype originated in a man aged 50-59 years with glioma. Written as DNA, the CDR3 is TGTGCCAGCAGCTTAGAATCTGGTGAAGCTTTCTTT. This translates into CASSLESGEAFF.